The 18 T cell receptor beta chains presented below share a single source sample, sequenced in a study of control samples from healthy donors and cancer patients. Libraries were prepared by immunoSEQ multiplex PCR; TCRdb keeps only in-frame clonotypes and omits some of them. Its table lists fewer than 250,000 clones. Sequencing was done on a sample of blood. The receptors originated from a woman between 25 and 40 years old in good health.

The chain recombines TRBV10-1 with TRBJ1-1; the D is unclear. The CDR3 runs 13 residues. The germline gives CDR1 WNHNN, CDR2 SYGVQD (reference sequence). Trimming took off 8 bases at V and 5 bases at J, with 15 bases between the two ends. The CDR3 spells CASGPGGRTEAFF. In DNA, the CDR3 is TGCGCCAGCGGGCCCGGAGGACGTACTGAAGCTTTCTTT.

The V gene is TRBV19, the J gene TRBJ1-6; D is uncertain. Trimming stripped 6 bases from V and 0 bases from J, with 9 bases between. This CDR3 is built from 15 residues. In germline, CDR1 is LNHDA, CDR2 SQIVND (reference sequence). The CDR3 nucleotides are TGTGCCAGTAGCCAGGCTACCTCCTATAATTCACCCCTCCACTTT. This codes for CASSQATSYNSPLHF.

V is TRBV6-5 and J is TRBJ1-2; tentatively, D is TRBD1 (6 bases). V was pared by 2 bases and J by 1 base, with 14 bases between. Germline CDR1 reads MNHEY; CDR2 reads SVGAGI. The CDR3 consists of 16 residues. The CDR3 bases are TGTGCCAGCAGTTACACTCCAGGGGATTTTAACTATGGCTACACCTTC. It codes for CASSYTPGDFNYGYTF.

V is TRBV14 and J is TRBJ1-2, with D possibly TRBD1 on 5 matching bases. The CDR3 runs 15 residues. Germline CDR1 and CDR2: SGHDN and FVKESK. Deletions cut 4 bases from V and 3 bases from J, with 15 bases between. The CDR3 DNA reads as TGTGCCAGCAGCCCAAGCCAGGGTTTCGACTATGGCTACACCTTC. Its protein is CASSPSQGFDYGYTF.

The V call is TRBV28, the J call TRBJ2-3; the match to TRBD2 covers 10 bases. Per germline, CDR1 MDHEN and CDR2 SYDVKM. The CDR3 loop spans 17 amino acids. V lost 4 bases to trimming and J lost 5 bases; unmatched junction nucleotides: 12. In DNA, the CDR3 is TGTGCCAGCAGTTCAGAGCGGGGGGGCCGGGGTGAAGATACGCAGTATTTT. It is translated as CASSSERGGRGEDTQYF. Looking up the rest from reference TRBV28 and TRBJ2-3 gives the full variable domain: DVKVTQSSRYLVKRTGEKVFLECVQDMDHENMFWYRQDPGLGLRLIYFSYDVKMKEKGDIPEGYSVSREKKERFSLILESASTNQTSMYLCASSSERGGRGEDTQYFGPGTRLTVL.

The genes are TRBV11-2 and TRBJ1-2, with D maybe TRBD1 (6 bases). The CDR3 is 13 residues long. From germline, CDR1 is SGHAT and CDR2 FQNNGV. Trimming took off 5 bases at V and 1 base at J, with 8 bases between the two ends. The CDR3 sequence: CASSHRDNYGYTF. The CDR3 DNA reads as TGTGCCAGCAGCCACAGGGATAACTATGGCTACACCTTC.

The V and J genes are TRBV3-1 (or the pseudogene TRBV3-2) and TRBJ2-7; D gene ambiguous. The CDR3 totals 17 residues. From germline, CDR1 is LGHDT and CDR2 YNNKEL (reference sequence). Trimming cost V 0 bases and J 3 bases, with 18 bases left between them. CDR3 sequence: CASSQEAGAGSYYEQYF. The CDR3 nucleotides read TGTGCCAGCAGCCAAGAAGCCGGAGCCGGATCCTACTACGAGCAGTACTTC.

The V gene is TRBV28, the J gene TRBJ1-5, with unresolved D. The ends were cut back, 3 bases at V and 2 bases at J, with 17 bases in the middle. The germline V gene encodes CDR1 MDHEN and CDR2 SYDVKM. The CDR3 has 17 amino acids. CDR3 DNA sequence: TGTGCCAGCAGTTTCAGGATCACCGAGTCAGGCAATCAGCCCCAGCATTTT. Amino acids: CASSFRITESGNQPQHF.

The chain joins TRBV7-9 to TRBJ2-7, with D maybe TRBD2 (7 bases). Trimming shortened V by 5 bases and J by 2 bases, and 13 bases separated the two germline ends. The CDR3 contains 14 residues. Germline lookup yields CDR1 SEHNR and CDR2 FQNEAQ (reference sequence). CDR3 residues: CASSPRGGAYEQYF. As DNA, the CDR3 is TGTGCCAGCAGCCCAAGGGGGGGGGCCTACGAGCAGTACTTC.

The gene calls are TRBV5-1 and TRBJ2-1, with D uncertain. Trimming took 4 bases from V and 0 from J, leaving 5 bases between them. CDR1 and CDR2 (germline): SGHRS, YFSETQ. This CDR3 has 13 amino acids. CDR3 sequence: CASSLSSYNEQFF. The CDR3 DNA is TGCGCCAGCAGCCTATCCTCCTACAATGAGCAGTTCTTC.

The CDR3 loop reads CASSLGRAPRGYTF. The CDR3, as DNA: TGTGCCAGCAGTTTAGGGAGGGCTCCAAGGGGCTACACCTTC. This rearrangement joins TRBV28 to TRBJ1-2; no definite D call. The CDR3 length is 14 residues. CDR1 and CDR2 (germline): MDHEN, SYDVKM. With 2 bases removed from V and 8 bases from J, the gap between germline ends came to 15 bases.

The chain links TRBV7-9 to TRBJ1-1, with 9 bases matching TRBD1. Germline V gives CDR1 SEHNR, CDR2 FQNEAQ (reference sequence). Trimming took 4 bases from V and 10 from J; bases not matched to a gene: 19. The CDR3 loop spans 17 amino acids. CDR3 sequence reads: CASSSQATGTGWERAFF. In DNA, the CDR3 is TGTGCCAGCAGCTCCCAAGCTACCGGGACAGGGTGGGAACGAGCTTTCTTT.

J is TRBJ2-2 and V is TRBV19; no reliable D call. Trimming took off 4 bases at V and 1 base at J, with 7 bases between the two ends. Per the germline V gene, CDR1 is LNHDA and CDR2 is SQIVND (reference sequence). CDR3 length equals 14 residues. This CDR3 is CASSNTLNTGELFF. The CDR3 DNA reads TGTGCCAGTAGTAACACCCTGAACACCGGGGAGCTGTTTTTT. Full variable domain (outside the CDR3, taken from reference TRBV19 and TRBJ2-2): DGGITQSPKYLFRKEGQNVTLSCEQNLNHDAMYWYRQDPGQGLRLIYYSQIVNDFQKGDIAEGYSVSREKKESFPLTVTSAQKNPTAFYLCASSNTLNTGELFFGEGSRLTVL.

This chain links TRBV9 with TRBJ1-6, with no clear D. The CDR3 runs 15 residues. CDR1 and CDR2 from the germline V gene are SGDLS and YYNGEE. Trimming took 0 bases from V and 0 from J, leaving 4 bases between them. The CDR3 loop is CASSVVGSYNSPLHF. In DNA form, the CDR3 reads TGTGCCAGCAGCGTAGTTGGCTCCTATAATTCACCCCTCCACTTT.

About this clone: A read error may account for a junction end that differs from germline. This chain uses TRBV20-1 with TRBJ1-5, with unresolved D. Germline CDR1 reads DFQATT; CDR2 reads SNEGSKA (reference sequence). There are 10 residues in the CDR3. The CDR3 sequence: CSASYQAQHF. CDR3 DNA sequence: TGCAGTGCTTCTTATCAGGCCCAGCATTTT.

The chain couples TRBV19 to TRBJ2-4; 7 bases line up with TRBD1. Trimming cost V 5 bases and J 7 bases; bases outside gene matches: 11. The V gene's germline CDR1 is LNHDA and CDR2 SQIVND (reference sequence). The CDR3 covers 15 residues. The CDR3: CASSSPGTVHNIQYF. The CDR3 nucleotides are TGTGCCAGTAGTTCACCCGGGACAGTTCATAACATTCAGTACTTC.

The V and J genes are TRBV5-4 and TRBJ2-7; D may correspond to TRBD1 or TRBD2 (5 bases each). CDR1 is SGHNT, CDR2 YYREEE, per germline (reference sequence). The CDR3 has 16 residues. Trimming shortened V by 2 bases and J by 1 base, and 16 bases separated the two germline ends. CDR3 in amino acids: CASSFWGRTLSYEQYF. Here the CDR3 DNA reads TGTGCCAGCAGCTTCTGGGGACGGACCCTGTCCTACGAGCAGTACTTC.

The chain employs TRBV28 and TRBJ1-4; D gene unclear. The V gene lost 6 bases and the J gene lost 5 bases, with 10 bases spanning the gap. Germline assignment: CDR1 MDHEN and CDR2 SYDVKM. The CDR3 contains 13 residues. CDR3 nucleotides: TGTGCCAGCAGATTCCCGGTCAATGAAAAACTGTTTTTT. It encodes CASRFPVNEKLFF.